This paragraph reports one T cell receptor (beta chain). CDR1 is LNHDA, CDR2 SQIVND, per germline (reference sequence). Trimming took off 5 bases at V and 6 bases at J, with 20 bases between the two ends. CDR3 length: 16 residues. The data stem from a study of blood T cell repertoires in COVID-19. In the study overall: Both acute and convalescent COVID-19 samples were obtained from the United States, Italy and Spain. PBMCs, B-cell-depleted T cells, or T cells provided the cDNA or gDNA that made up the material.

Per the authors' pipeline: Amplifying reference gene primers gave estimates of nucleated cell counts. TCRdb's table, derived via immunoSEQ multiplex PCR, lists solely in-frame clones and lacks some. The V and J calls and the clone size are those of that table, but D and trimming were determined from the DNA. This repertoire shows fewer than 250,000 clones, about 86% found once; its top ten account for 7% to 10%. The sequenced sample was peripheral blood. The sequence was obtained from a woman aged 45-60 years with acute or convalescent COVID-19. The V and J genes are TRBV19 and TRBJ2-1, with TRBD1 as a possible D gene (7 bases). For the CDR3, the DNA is TGTGCCAGTAGTCCAGGCAGTGCGGGACAGTCCAATGAGCAGTTCTTC. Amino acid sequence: CASSPGSAGQSNEQFF.